This paragraph covers one TCR beta chain sequence. Its antigen is still unknown. Other DNA sequences in the same sample also yield this CDR3. The data derive from a study of cytomegalovirus exposure and HLA in healthy donors. General study results and limits: TCR beta chains associated with HLA were, in a later analysis, more clonally expanded than equally common others.

The study ran its PCR with 60 Vbeta and 13 Jbeta primers. Assay used: immunoSEQ multiplex PCR; TCRdb lists only in-frame clones, some missing. Among 250,000 to 350,000 clones listed, 70% to 90% were seen once. CDR1 and CDR2 (germline): SEHNR, FQNEAQ (reference sequence). CDR3 length equals 14 residues. Trimming removed 3 bases from V and 4 bases from J; junction bases left unmatched: 2. Healthy bone marrow donors made up the cohort. What was sequenced was PBMCs. The sequence derives from a man aged 35-49 years in good health and CMV-seropositive. The genes are TRBV7-9 and TRBJ2-7; 11 nucleotides align to TRBD2. As DNA, the CDR3 is TGTGCCAGCAGCTTCGGGACTAGCGGTTACGAGCAGTACTTC. Translating it yields CASSFGTSGYEQYF. The full variable domain, in which reference TRBV7-9 and TRBJ2-7 provide the parts outside the CDR3, is DTGVSQNPRHKITKRGQNVTFRCDPISEHNRLYWYRQTLGQGPEFLTYFQNEAQLEKSRLLSDRFSAERPKGSFSTLEIQRTEQGDSAMYLCASSFGTSGYEQYFGPGTRLTVT.